The source of this T cell receptor (beta chain) is a study of CXCR3-negative and CXCR3-positive naive CD8 T cells. TRB cDNA libraries were made by UMI-labeled 5' RACE. TCRdb re-called the 5' RACE reads, yielding one record per CDR3 amino acid sequence without DNA. The repertoire table contains roughly 100,000 distinct CDR3 sequences. The germline V gene encodes CDR1 MNHEY and CDR2 SMNVEV (reference sequence). This CDR3 comprises 15 residues. Sequenced input: naive CXCR3- CD8+ T cells from blood. Subset indicated: CD45RO-CCR7+CD27+CD95- naive CD8+ T cells lacking CXCR3 (TNR3-). The receptor's source is a human donor in good health. Some clones in this sample may be carry-over from other donors' samples. The chain links TRBV27 to TRBJ1-5; TCRdb's D call of TRBD1 is untestable without DNA. The CDR3 loop reads CASRPGTGNSQPQHF.